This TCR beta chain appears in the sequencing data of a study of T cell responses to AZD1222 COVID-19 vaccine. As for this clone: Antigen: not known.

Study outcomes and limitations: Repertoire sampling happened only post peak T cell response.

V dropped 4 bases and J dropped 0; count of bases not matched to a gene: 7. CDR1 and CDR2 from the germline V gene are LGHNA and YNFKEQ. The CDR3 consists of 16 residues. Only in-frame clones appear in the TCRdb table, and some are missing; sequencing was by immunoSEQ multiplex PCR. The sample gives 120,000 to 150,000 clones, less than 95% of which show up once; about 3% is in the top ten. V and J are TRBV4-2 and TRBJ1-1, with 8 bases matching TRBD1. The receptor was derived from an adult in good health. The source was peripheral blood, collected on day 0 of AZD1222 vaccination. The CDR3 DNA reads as TGTGCCAGCAGCCCCTACCGGACAGGGATGAACACTGAAGCTTTCTTT. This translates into CASSPYRTGMNTEAFF.